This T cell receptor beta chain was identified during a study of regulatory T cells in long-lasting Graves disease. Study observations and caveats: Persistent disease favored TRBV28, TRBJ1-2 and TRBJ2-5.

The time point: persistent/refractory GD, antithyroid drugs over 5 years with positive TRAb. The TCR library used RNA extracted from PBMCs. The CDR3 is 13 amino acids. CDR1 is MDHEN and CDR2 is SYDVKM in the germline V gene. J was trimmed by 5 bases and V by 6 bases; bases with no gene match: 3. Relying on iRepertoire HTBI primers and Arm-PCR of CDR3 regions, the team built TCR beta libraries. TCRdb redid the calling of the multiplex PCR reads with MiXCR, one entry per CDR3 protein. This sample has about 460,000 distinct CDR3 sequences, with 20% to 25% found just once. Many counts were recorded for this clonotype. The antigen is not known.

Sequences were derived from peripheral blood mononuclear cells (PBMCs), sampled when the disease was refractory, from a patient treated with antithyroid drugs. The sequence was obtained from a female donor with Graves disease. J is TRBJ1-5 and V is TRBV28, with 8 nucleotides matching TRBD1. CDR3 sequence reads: CASRQTGDQPQHF. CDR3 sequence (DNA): TGTGCCAGCAGACAGACAGGGGATCAGCCCCAGCATTTT.